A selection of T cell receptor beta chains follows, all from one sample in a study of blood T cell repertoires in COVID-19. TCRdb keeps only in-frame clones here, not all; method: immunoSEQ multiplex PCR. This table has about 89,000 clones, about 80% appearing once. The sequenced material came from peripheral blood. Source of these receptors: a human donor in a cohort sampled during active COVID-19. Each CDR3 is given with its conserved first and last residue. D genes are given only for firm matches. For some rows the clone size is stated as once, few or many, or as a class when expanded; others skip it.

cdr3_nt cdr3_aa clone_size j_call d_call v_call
TGTGCCAGCAGCTTGATGGGGACGGGAGTATTCGAGCAGTACTTC CASSLMGTGVFEQYF few TRBJ2-7 NA TRBV5-6
TGTGCCAGCAGGTTTCAGGGTATTGGCTACACCTTC CASRFQGIGYTF many TRBJ1-2 NA TRBV28
TGTGCCACCCCCAGGACTAGAAGTCAGGAGGAGCAGTTCTTC CATPRTRSQEEQFF NA TRBJ2-1 TRBD2 TRBV28
TGTGCCAGTAAATTCAGCGGATCTCGCTCCTACAATGAGCAGTTCTTC CASKFSGSRSYNEQFF NA TRBJ2-1 NA TRBV19
TGTGCCACGAAAGCGGGAGGGTCTTACGAGCAGTACTTC CATKAGGSYEQYF NA TRBJ2-7 TRBD2 TRBV6-5
TGTGCCAGCAGACCACAGGGCCCAGAGACCCAGTACTTC CASRPQGPETQYF NA TRBJ2-5 NA TRBV6-5
TGCGCCAGCAGCCAAGATCGGCACAGGGTCACCGGGGAGCTGTTTTTT CASSQDRHRVTGELFF NA TRBJ2-2 NA TRBV4-3
TGTGCCAGCAGCGCCGGGGGGCTCACAGATACGCAGTATTTT CASSAGGLTDTQYF NA TRBJ2-3 NA TRBV9
TGTGCCAGCAGCCCCCGGGGTAGCGGGGTCTTGGAGCAGTACTTC CASSPRGSGVLEQYF NA TRBJ2-7 TRBD2 TRBV7-6
TGTGCCAGCAGTTACCTCATCCAGGGCAGCGAGCAGTACTTC CASSYLIQGSEQYF NA TRBJ2-7 NA TRBV6-5
TGTGCCAGCAGCCCTTATCTAGCGGAGTACAATGAGCAGTTCTTC CASSPYLAEYNEQFF NA TRBJ2-1 TRBD2 TRBV4-2
TGTGCCAGCAGCCGTTACAGGGGGCGCGGGGAAGAGCGGTACTTC CASSRYRGRGEERYF NA TRBJ2-7 TRBD1 TRBV3-1/TRBV3-2
TGTGCCAGCTCACCAGGGGAAGGTAAGGGGGCGAGAACTGAAGCTTTCTTT CASSPGEGKGARTEAFF NA TRBJ1-1 TRBD1 TRBV18
TGTGCCAGCAGTTACTCCCTAAGTGGACAGGTCGCAGATACGCAGTATTTT CASSYSLSGQVADTQYF NA TRBJ2-3 TRBD1 TRBV6-2/TRBV6-3
TGTGCCACCAGTGGGCCCGGGACAGGGGGTCCACTTAACTATGGCTACACCTTC CATSGPGTGGPLNYGYTF NA TRBJ1-2 TRBD1 TRBV24-1
TGTGCCATGACAGACTTAGAACGATATGGCTACACCTTC CAMTDLERYGYTF NA TRBJ1-2 NA TRBV10-3
TGTGCCAGCAGCCAAGATAGGGGTAGCGGGAGCTCCTACAATGAGCAGTTCTTC CASSQDRGSGSSYNEQFF NA TRBJ2-1 TRBD2 TRBV4-2
TGTGCCAGCAGCTTAGGACTAGGGAGAGGGAATGAAAAACTGTTTTTT CASSLGLGRGNEKLFF NA TRBJ1-4 NA TRBV7-2
TGTGCCAGCAGCCAAAGCACAGATACGCAGTATTTT CASSQSTDTQYF NA TRBJ2-3 NA TRBV11-1
TGTGCCAGCCCGAGCCGGGGGGGAGCCAGCTCCTACAATGAGCAGTTCTTC CASPSRGGASSYNEQFF NA TRBJ2-1 TRBD2 TRBV3-1/TRBV3-2
TGCGCCAGCAGCTTGGTTTCCGGGAATTCACCCCTCCACTTT CASSLVSGNSPLHF NA TRBJ1-6 NA TRBV5-1
TGTGCCAGCAGCTACGGCCGGGACTGGACGATAGATACGCAGTATTTT CASSYGRDWTIDTQYF NA TRBJ2-3 NA TRBV7-9
TGTGCCAGCAGTTACTGGGGACAGGGGCGGGGGGAGCAGTACTTC CASSYWGQGRGEQYF NA TRBJ2-7 TRBD1 TRBV6-5
TGTGCCAGCAGAAGACAGGGGGCTATGAACACTGAAGCTTTCTTT CASRRQGAMNTEAFF few TRBJ1-1 TRBD1 TRBV6-5
TGTGCCAGCAGCCTATACACTAGCGGGAATGAGCAGTTCTTC CASSLYTSGNEQFF once TRBJ2-1 TRBD2 TRBV7-2
TGTGCTAGCAGCTTAGGAGCGAACACTGAAGCTTTCTTT CASSLGANTEAFF NA TRBJ1-1 NA TRBV7-7
TGTGCCACCAGCAGAGTGGGGACAGGGTTTAATCAGCCCCAGCATTTT CATSRVGTGFNQPQHF many TRBJ1-5 TRBD1 TRBV15
TGCGCCAGCAGCTTGGGGGGCGCGTTCGCTGAAGCTTTCTTT CASSLGGAFAEAFF NA TRBJ1-1 NA TRBV5-1
TGTGCCAGCAGTTTAACCCGCGGGAGATTGGATACGCAGTATTTT CASSLTRGRLDTQYF NA TRBJ2-3 TRBD2 TRBV28
TGTGCCAGCAGTCGCGCGTATGAGCAGTTCTTC CASSRAYEQFF once TRBJ2-1 NA TRBV27
TGTGCCAGTAGATCGGCTCAGGGGGCTCTCCCCGGGGAGCTGTTTTTT CASRSAQGALPGELFF few TRBJ2-2 TRBD1 TRBV19
TGTGCCAGCAGGGAGCAGATTAGAATGAACACTGAAGCTTTCTTT CASREQIRMNTEAFF NA TRBJ1-1 NA TRBV28
TGCGCCAGCAAGGACACTACCTACGAGCAGTACTTC CASKDTTYEQYF few TRBJ2-7 NA TRBV5-1
TGTGCCAGCAGCGCCCAAAGCCAGGGCCGGGCCGGGGAGCTGTTTTTT CASSAQSQGRAGELFF NA TRBJ2-2 NA TRBV7-2
TGTGCCAGCAGTTACGCTAGCGGGAGGTCCTACGAGCAGTACTTC CASSYASGRSYEQYF NA TRBJ2-7 TRBD2 TRBV6-2/TRBV6-3
TGTGCCAGCAGCCAGACCGACAGGGCCTACGAGCAGTACTTC CASSQTDRAYEQYF NA TRBJ2-7 TRBD1 TRBV7-2
TGTGCCAGCAGTGACAGAACCCTTGGGGGCGTTTACTTC CASSDRTLGGVYF NA TRBJ2-7 NA TRBV6-2/TRBV6-3
TGTGCCAGCAGCCAAGGGGACAGGGTTGATTCACCCCTCCACTTT CASSQGDRVDSPLHF NA TRBJ1-6 TRBD1 TRBV3-1/TRBV3-2
TGTGCCAGTAACAAGCGGGGAGGCAATCAGCCCCAGCATTTT CASNKRGGNQPQHF NA TRBJ1-5 NA TRBV19
TGTGCCAGAAGCTTGGGGATAGCGGGGGGACGCTACAATGAGCAGTTCTTC CARSLGIAGGRYNEQFF NA TRBJ2-1 TRBD2 TRBV5-3
TGTGCCAGCAGCCTGGGACAGGCGCACTACGAGCAGTACTTC CASSLGQAHYEQYF NA TRBJ2-7 TRBD1 TRBV3-1/TRBV3-2
TGTGCCAGCAGTAGCGGGAGGGGCACAGATACGCAGTATTTT CASSSGRGTDTQYF NA TRBJ2-3 TRBD2 TRBV2
TGTGCCAGCAGCTTAGTGGCAGGGTGGAGCTCCTACGAGCAGTACTTC CASSLVAGWSSYEQYF NA TRBJ2-7 NA TRBV7-2
TGTGCCAGCAGCCGTAACAGGGGGACTGAAGCTTTCTTT CASSRNRGTEAFF NA TRBJ1-1 TRBD1 TRBV6-6
TGTGCCAGCAGTCCGTACAGGAATTCACCCCTCCACTTT CASSPYRNSPLHF NA TRBJ1-6 NA TRBV27
TGTGCCAGCAGCTTAACAGGGCGAGGGGAGACCCAGTACTTC CASSLTGRGETQYF NA TRBJ2-5 NA TRBV7-3
TGTGCCAGCAGCGTAGCTGGAGGGAGTAAGGCCGGGGAGCTGTTTTTT CASSVAGGSKAGELFF NA TRBJ2-2 NA TRBV9
TGTGCCAGCTCACCAGGTAGCGCCAACACAGATACGCAGTATTTT CASSPGSANTDTQYF NA TRBJ2-3 NA TRBV18
TGTGCCAGCACCCCACGGGGCAGGGGGAGAAATGAGCAGTTCTTC CASTPRGRGRNEQFF NA TRBJ2-1 TRBD1 TRBV7-2
TGTGCCAGCTCGGTAAGGGACAGTTACACCGGGGAGCTGTTTTTT CASSVRDSYTGELFF NA TRBJ2-2 TRBD1 TRBV18
TGTGCCAGCAGCCCTCCCGGGACACCTAACTATGGCTACACCTTC CASSPPGTPNYGYTF NA TRBJ1-2 NA TRBV28
TGTGCCTGGAGTGTAAACCCCAGTAAACAGGGGTTAATGAACACTGAAGCTTTCTTT CAWSVNPSKQGLMNTEAFF NA TRBJ1-1 TRBD1 TRBV30
TGCGCCAGCAGCCAAGATGCAAGCGGGAGGGCGGGCACAGATACGCAGTATTTT CASSQDASGRAGTDTQYF NA TRBJ2-3 TRBD2 TRBV4-3
TGTGCAAGTCGCCGACGACAGGGAATAGCCAAAAACATTCAGTACTTC CASRRRQGIAKNIQYF few TRBJ2-4 NA TRBV12-2
TGCGCCAGCAGCGGGACTACGCGGAAGACCCAGTACTTC CASSGTTRKTQYF NA TRBJ2-5 TRBD2 TRBV5-1